The 18 T cell receptor beta chains listed next were all sequenced from one sample in a study of T cell repertoires in cytomegalovirus infection. Using its own MiXCR run on the reads, TCRdb lists one record per CDR3 protein. Among 65,000 to 90,000 distinct CDR3 sequences listed, about 4% were seen once. Material: PBMCs. These receptors all stem from a human donor in good health (CMV status not recorded). Some clones in this sample may be carry-over from other donors' samples.

The table lists this clonotype with many counts. This chain links TRBV10-3 with TRBJ2-7; 7 bases are a match to TRBD1. The CDR3 runs 16 residues. CDR1 is ENHRY, CDR2 SYGVKD, per germline. Trimming at V came to 2 bases and at J to 4 bases, leaving 11 bases not matched to a gene. In DNA, the CDR3 is TGTGCCATCAGTGAGCCGGTTGGGACAGTACCTTACGAGCAGTACTTC. Protein product: CAISEPVGTVPYEQYF.

This clonotype was recorded at least ten times. The chain carries TRBV7-6 and TRBJ1-2, with D uncertain. The CDR3 has 14 residues. With 4 bases removed from V and 4 bases from J, the gap between germline ends came to 13 bases. From germline, CDR1 is SGHVS and CDR2 FNYEAQ. The CDR3 DNA reads TGTGCCAGCAGCTCAAAGGATACTCTCTATGGCTACACCTTC. Translating gives CASSSKDTLYGYTF.

This clonotype was seen repeatedly, ten times or more. V usage is TRBV7-2 and J usage is TRBJ1-2; D call uncertain. The germline gives CDR1 SGHTA, CDR2 FQGNSA. There are 15 residues in the CDR3. V was cut by 1 base and J by 7 bases, with 16 bases left in between. CDR3 in DNA: TGTGCCAGCAGCTTAGGAGGACGGACTGGCCCTGGCTACACCTTC. Its translation is CASSLGGRTGPGYTF. The entire variable domain, with the rest obtained from reference TRBV7-2 and TRBJ1-2, is as follows: GAGVSQSPSNKVTEKGKDVELRCDPISGHTALYWYRQSLGQGLEFLIYFQGNSAPDKSGLPSDRFSAERTGGSVSTLTIQRTQQEDSAVYLCASSLGGRTGPGYTFGSGTRLTVV.

This clonotype was seen repeatedly, ten times or more. The chain joins TRBV7-8 to TRBJ1-1, with unresolved D. V shed 1 base and J shed 1 base, with 13 bases lying between them. The CDR3 runs 16 residues. The V gene's germline CDR1 is SGHVS and CDR2 FQNEAQ. CDR3 DNA: TGTGCCAGCAGCTTAGTGCGGGGTGGGAGGAACACTGAAGCTTTCTTT. Protein: CASSLVRGGRNTEAFF.

This clonotype was found many times. The chain links TRBV6-6 to TRBJ1-6; no firm D call. The CDR3 contains 17 residues. V lost 0 bases and J 7 bases, leaving 16 bases between the germline ends. From germline, CDR1 is MNHNY and CDR2 SVGAGI (reference sequence). CDR3 sequence reads: CASSYSLGRMENSPLHF. CDR3 bases: TGTGCCAGCAGTTACTCGCTTGGACGGATGGAGAATTCACCCCTCCACTTT.

This clonotype showed up many times. The V gene is TRBV20-1, the J gene TRBJ1-2, with D hard to call. Germline loops: CDR1 DFQATT, CDR2 SNEGSKA (reference sequence). The CDR3 sequence is 13 residues long. V was trimmed by 3 bases and J by 7 bases, leaving 15 bases between them. The chain's CDR3 is CSARQDPRGGYTF. Here the CDR3 DNA reads TGCAGTGCTAGGCAAGATCCTCGGGGTGGCTACACCTTC.

This clonotype turned up a few times. The chain links TRBV7-2 to TRBJ1-5; D may be TRBD1 (6 bases). Germline V gives CDR1 SGHTA, CDR2 FQGNSA. The CDR3 extends over 14 amino acids. Trimming shortened V by 5 bases and J by 6 bases, and 14 bases separated the two germline ends. DNA for the CDR3: TGTGCCAGCAGCCTCGATGCAGGGGTTCAGCCCCAGCATTTT. Protein: CASSLDAGVQPQHF. The full variable domain, with the rest looked up from reference TRBV7-2 and TRBJ1-5, is GAGVSQSPSNKVTEKGKDVELRCDPISGHTALYWYRQSLGQGLEFLIYFQGNSAPDKSGLPSDRFSAERTGGSVSTLTIQRTQQEDSAVYLCASSLDAGVQPQHFGDGTRLSIL.

This clonotype came up many times. The genes are TRBV28 and TRBJ2-1; D is unclear. Trimming cost V 4 bases and J 5 bases, with 30 bases left between them. The CDR3 covers 20 residues. The germline V gene has CDR1 MDHEN and CDR2 SYDVKM. CDR3 in amino acids: CASSSPAASTPEELNNEQFF. In nucleotides, the CDR3 is TGTGCCAGCAGTTCACCGGCCGCGTCGACCCCAGAAGAACTTAACAATGAGCAGTTCTTC. Complete variable domain (other parts from reference TRBV28 and TRBJ2-1): DVKVTQSSRYLVKRTGEKVFLECVQDMDHENMFWYRQDPGLGLRLIYFSYDVKMKEKGDIPEGYSVSREKKERFSLILESASTNQTSMYLCASSSPAASTPEELNNEQFFGPGTRLTVL.

In this sample, this clonotype turned up many times. The rearrangement joins TRBV7-2 to TRBJ2-7; 8 bases are a match to TRBD1. The V segment lost 3 bases and the J segment 4 bases; nucleotides outside the gene matches: 2. The germline V gene has CDR1 SGHTA and CDR2 FQGNSA. The CDR3 is 13 amino acids. The CDR3 DNA reads TGTGCCAGCAGCTTGACAGGGGTGTACGAGCAGTACTTC. Translating it yields CASSLTGVYEQYF.

This clonotype has ten or more counts. The rearrangement uses TRBV20-1 and TRBJ2-1; D unresolved. Germline-derived CDR1 and CDR2 are DFQATT and SNEGSKA (reference sequence). V was trimmed by 0 bases and J by 10 bases, leaving 10 bases between them. The CDR3 is 12 residues long. CDR3 nucleotides: TGCAGTGCTAGAGATCATAGGACCGAGCAGTTCTTC. This gives the protein CSARDHRTEQFF.

Ten or more counts support this clonotype. The chain is built from TRBV12-3 or TRBV12-4 and TRBJ2-7; 7 bases are a match to TRBD1. This CDR3 contains 15 residues. Trimming took 2 bases from V and 1 from J; bases not matched to a gene: 5. The CDR3 loop is CASSLKSGGSYEQYF. CDR3 coding DNA: TGTGCCAGCAGTTTAAAATCAGGGGGTTCCTACGAGCAGTACTTC.

This clonotype occurred a few times. The rearrangement uses TRBV9 and TRBJ2-2; 12 nucleotides match TRBD2. The CDR3 totals 16 residues. Losses at the gene ends were 2 bases for V and 4 bases for J; bases not matched to a gene: 3. Per the germline V gene, CDR1 is SGDLS and CDR2 is YYNGEE. The CDR3 DNA follows: TGTGCCAGCAGCGTCGGACTAGCGGGAAGCACCGGGGAGCTGTTTTTT. This encodes CASSVGLAGSTGELFF.

In this sample, this clonotype turned up many times. This chain links TRBV7-2 with TRBJ2-5; D not certain. The CDR3 extends over 10 amino acids. Germline CDR1 is SGHTA and CDR2 is FQGNSA. Trimming shortened V by 5 bases and J by 4 bases, and 2 bases separated the two germline ends. The CDR3 DNA is TGTGCCAGCAGCGGAGAGACCCAGTACTTC. It yields the protein CASSGETQYF. Complete variable domain (other parts from reference TRBV7-2 and TRBJ2-5): GAGVSQSPSNKVTEKGKDVELRCDPISGHTALYWYRQSLGQGLEFLIYFQGNSAPDKSGLPSDRFSAERTGGSVSTLTIQRTQQEDSAVYLCASSGETQYFGPGTRLLVL.

In this sample, this clonotype turned up many times. The chain uses TRBV11-3 and TRBJ1-2; a weak D match, TRBD1 (5 bases). The V gene lost 5 bases and the J gene lost 6 bases, with 7 bases spanning the gap. CDR1 and CDR2 (germline): SGHNT, YENEEA. The CDR3 is 11 residues long. CDR3 in amino acids: CASSRGDGYTF. The CDR3, as DNA: TGTGCCAGCAGCCGGGGGGATGGCTACACCTTC.

This clonotype was observed at least ten times. The V gene is TRBV7-2, the J gene TRBJ2-1; 14 nucleotides align to TRBD2. CDR3 length equals 21 residues. The germline CDR1 and CDR2 sequences are SGHTA and FQGNSA. Trimming took 3 bases from V and 0 from J; bases not matched to a gene: 13. The CDR3 loop reads CASSFLPRGGTSGSSYNEQFF. The CDR3 nucleotides are TGTGCCAGCAGCTTCCTTCCCCGGGGCGGGACTAGCGGGAGCTCCTACAATGAGCAGTTCTTC. Variable domain in full (rest from reference TRBV7-2 and TRBJ2-1): GAGVSQSPSNKVTEKGKDVELRCDPISGHTALYWYRQSLGQGLEFLIYFQGNSAPDKSGLPSDRFSAERTGGSVSTLTIQRTQQEDSAVYLCASSFLPRGGTSGSSYNEQFFGPGTRLTVL.

This clonotype has more than one count but fewer than ten. V gene TRBV5-1 combines with J gene TRBJ2-5; no reliable D call. With 1 base removed from V and 5 bases from J, the gap between germline ends came to 12 bases. This CDR3 is built from 14 residues. The V gene's germline CDR1 is SGHRS and CDR2 YFSETQ. CDR3 sequence reads: CASSLNKMMETQYF. In nucleotides, the CDR3 is TGCGCCAGCAGCTTGAACAAAATGATGGAGACCCAGTACTTC.

This clonotype has at least ten counts. The J gene is TRBJ2-7, the V gene TRBV20-1, with 8 bases that match TRBD2. CDR1 and CDR2 (germline): DFQATT, SNEGSKA (reference sequence). The CDR3 totals 14 residues. V trimming: 0 bases; J trimming: 6 bases; junction bases outside the gene matches: 7. The CDR3 sequence: CSARDSGNRGEQYF. The CDR3 nucleotides are TGCAGTGCTAGAGATAGCGGGAATAGGGGCGAGCAGTACTTC.

Note on this clonotype: This may arise from a read error, as a much more abundant clone is one base away. This sequence joins TRBV12-3 or TRBV12-4 and TRBJ1-3; TRBD1 is a possible D gene (5 bases). The CDR3 consists of 14 residues. The CDR3 protein is CSSSRGESGNTIYF. CDR3 DNA sequence: TGTTCCAGCAGTAGAGGGGAATCTGGAAACACCATATATTTT.